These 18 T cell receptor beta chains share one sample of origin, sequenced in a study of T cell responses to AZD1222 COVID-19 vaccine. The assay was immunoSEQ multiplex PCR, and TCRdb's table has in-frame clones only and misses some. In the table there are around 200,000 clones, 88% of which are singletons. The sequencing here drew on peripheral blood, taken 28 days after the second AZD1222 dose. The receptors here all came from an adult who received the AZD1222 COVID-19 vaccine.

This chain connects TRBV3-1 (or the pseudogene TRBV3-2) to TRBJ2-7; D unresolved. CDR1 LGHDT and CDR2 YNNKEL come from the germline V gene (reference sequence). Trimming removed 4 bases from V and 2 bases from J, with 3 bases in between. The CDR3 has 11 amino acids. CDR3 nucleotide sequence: TGTGCCAGCAGCCGAACCTACGAGCAGTACTTC. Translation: CASSRTYEQYF.

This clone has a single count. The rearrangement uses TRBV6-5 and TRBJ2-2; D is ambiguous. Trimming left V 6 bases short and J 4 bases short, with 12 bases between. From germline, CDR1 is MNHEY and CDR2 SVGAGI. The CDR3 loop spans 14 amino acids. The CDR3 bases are TGTGCCAGCAGAACGGATGGAGTCACCGGGGAGCTGTTTTTT. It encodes CASRTDGVTGELFF.

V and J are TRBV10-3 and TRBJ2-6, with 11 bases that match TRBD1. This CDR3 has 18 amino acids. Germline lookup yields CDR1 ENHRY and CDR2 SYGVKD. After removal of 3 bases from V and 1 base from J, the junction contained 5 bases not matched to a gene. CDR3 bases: TGTGCCATCAGTGAACGGACAGGGGGCGGTTCTGGGGCCAACGTCCTGACTTTC. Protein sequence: CAISERTGGGSGANVLTF.

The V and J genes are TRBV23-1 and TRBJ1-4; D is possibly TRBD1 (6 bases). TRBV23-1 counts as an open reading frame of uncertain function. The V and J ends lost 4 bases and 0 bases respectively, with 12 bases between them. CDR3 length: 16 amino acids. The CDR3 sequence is CASSRFGQSTNEKLFF. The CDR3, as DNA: TGCGCCAGCAGTCGTTTCGGACAGTCAACTAATGAAAAACTGTTTTTT.

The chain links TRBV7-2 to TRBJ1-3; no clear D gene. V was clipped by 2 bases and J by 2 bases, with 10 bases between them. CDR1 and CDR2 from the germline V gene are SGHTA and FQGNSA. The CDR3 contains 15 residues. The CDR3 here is CASSLLAGPGNTIYF. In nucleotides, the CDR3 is TGTGCCAGCAGCTTACTGGCTGGGCCTGGAAACACCATATATTTT.

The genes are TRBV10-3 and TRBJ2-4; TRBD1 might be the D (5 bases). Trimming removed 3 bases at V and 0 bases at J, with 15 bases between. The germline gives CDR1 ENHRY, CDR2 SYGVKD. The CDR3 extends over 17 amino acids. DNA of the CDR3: TGTGCCATCAGTGATCTTAAGGGGCCGCTAGCCAAAAACATTCAGTACTTC. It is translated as CAISDLKGPLAKNIQYF.

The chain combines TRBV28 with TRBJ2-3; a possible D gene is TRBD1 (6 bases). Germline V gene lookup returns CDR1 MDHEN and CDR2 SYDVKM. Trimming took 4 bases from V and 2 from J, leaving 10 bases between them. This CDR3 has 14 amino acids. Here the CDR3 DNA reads TGTGCCAGCAGTTCTCCAGGGGCCACAGATACGCAGTATTTT. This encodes CASSSPGATDTQYF.

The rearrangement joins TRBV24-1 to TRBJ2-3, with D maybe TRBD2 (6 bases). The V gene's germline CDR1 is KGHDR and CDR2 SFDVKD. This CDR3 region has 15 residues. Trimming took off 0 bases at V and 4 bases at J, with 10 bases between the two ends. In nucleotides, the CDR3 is TGTGCCACCAGTGATTTGGGGAGGACGGCAGATACGCAGTATTTT. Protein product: CATSDLGRTADTQYF.

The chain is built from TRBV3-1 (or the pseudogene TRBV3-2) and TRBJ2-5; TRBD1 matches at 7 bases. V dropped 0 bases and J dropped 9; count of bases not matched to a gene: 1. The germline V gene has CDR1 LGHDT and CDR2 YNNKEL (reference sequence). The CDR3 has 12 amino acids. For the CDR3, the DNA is TGTGCCAGCAGCCAAGACACAGGGGCCCAGTACTTC. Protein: CASSQDTGAQYF.

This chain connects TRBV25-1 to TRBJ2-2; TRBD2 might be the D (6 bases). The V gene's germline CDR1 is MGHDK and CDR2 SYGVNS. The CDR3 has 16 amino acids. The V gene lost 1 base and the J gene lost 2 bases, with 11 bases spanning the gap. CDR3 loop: CASSESAGTNTGELFF. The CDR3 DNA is TGTGCCAGCAGTGAATCCGCAGGGACTAACACCGGGGAGCTGTTTTTT.

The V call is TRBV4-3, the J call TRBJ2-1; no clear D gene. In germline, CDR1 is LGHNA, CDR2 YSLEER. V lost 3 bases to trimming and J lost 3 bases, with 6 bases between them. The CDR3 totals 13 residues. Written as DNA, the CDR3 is TGCGCCAGCAGCCATGAAAACTACAATGAGCAGTTCTTC. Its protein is CASSHENYNEQFF.

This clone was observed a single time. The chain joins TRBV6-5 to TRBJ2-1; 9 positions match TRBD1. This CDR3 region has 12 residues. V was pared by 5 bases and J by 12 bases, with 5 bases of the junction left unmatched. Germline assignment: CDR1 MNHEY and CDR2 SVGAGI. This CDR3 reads CASSQSDRGQFF. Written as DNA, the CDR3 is TGTGCCAGCAGTCAGTCGGACAGGGGGCAGTTCTTC.

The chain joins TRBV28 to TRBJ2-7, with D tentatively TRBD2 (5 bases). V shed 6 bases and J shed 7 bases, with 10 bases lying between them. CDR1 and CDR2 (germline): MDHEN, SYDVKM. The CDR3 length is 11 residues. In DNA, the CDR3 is TGTGCCAGCAGCCAGCAGCGGGAGCAGTACTTC. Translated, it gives CASSQQREQYF.

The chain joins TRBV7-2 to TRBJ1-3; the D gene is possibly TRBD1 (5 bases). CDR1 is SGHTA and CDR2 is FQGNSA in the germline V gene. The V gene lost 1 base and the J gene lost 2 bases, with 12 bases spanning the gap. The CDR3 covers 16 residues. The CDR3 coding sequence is TGTGCCAGCAGCTTAGAGGGGACTGGGACTGGAAACACCATATATTTT. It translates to CASSLEGTGTGNTIYF.

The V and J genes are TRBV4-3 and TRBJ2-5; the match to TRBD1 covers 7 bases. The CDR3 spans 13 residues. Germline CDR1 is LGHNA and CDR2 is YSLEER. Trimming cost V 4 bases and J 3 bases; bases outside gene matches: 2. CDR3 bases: TGCGCCAGCAGCCCCCAGGGGGAAGAGACCCAGTACTTC. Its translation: CASSPQGEETQYF.

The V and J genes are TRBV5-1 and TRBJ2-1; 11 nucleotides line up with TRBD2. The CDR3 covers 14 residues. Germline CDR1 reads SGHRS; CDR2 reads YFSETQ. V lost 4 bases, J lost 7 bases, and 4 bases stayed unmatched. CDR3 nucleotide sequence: TGCGCCAGCAGCCTAACTAGCGGGAGTAATGAGCAGTTCTTC. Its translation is CASSLTSGSNEQFF.

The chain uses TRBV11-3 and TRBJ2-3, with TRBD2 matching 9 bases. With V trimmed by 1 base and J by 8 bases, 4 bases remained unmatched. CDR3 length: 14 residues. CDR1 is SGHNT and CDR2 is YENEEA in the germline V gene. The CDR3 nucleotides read TGTGCCAGCAGCTTAGTAGCGGGAGAGGGTACGCAGTATTTT. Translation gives CASSLVAGEGTQYF. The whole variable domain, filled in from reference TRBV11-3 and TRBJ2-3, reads EAGVVQSPRYKIIEKKQPVAFWCNPISGHNTLYWYLQNLGQGPELLIRYENEEAVDDSQLPKDRFSAERLKGVDSTLKIQPAELGDSAVYLCASSLVAGEGTQYFGPGTRLTVL.

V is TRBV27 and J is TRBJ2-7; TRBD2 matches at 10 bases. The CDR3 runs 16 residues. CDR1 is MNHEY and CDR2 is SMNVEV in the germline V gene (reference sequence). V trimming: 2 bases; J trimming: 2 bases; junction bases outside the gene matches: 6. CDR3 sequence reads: CASSLTSAGGPYEQYF. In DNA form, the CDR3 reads TGTGCCAGCAGTTTAACCTCAGCGGGAGGGCCCTACGAGCAGTACTTC.